The 28 T cell receptor beta chains below come from one sample, sequenced in a study of cytomegalovirus exposure and HLA in healthy donors. Sequenced by immunoSEQ multiplex PCR; TCRdb stores in-frame clones only, minus some. Of hundreds of thousands of clones listed, 86% are singletons. The sample comprised PBMCs. The receptor set was obtained from a woman aged 18-29 years in good health and CMV-seronegative.

V gene TRBV7-8 combines with J gene TRBJ2-3, with TRBD2 identical over 11 bases. J was trimmed by 3 bases and V by 3 bases; bases with no gene match: 14. From germline, CDR1 is SGHVS and CDR2 FQNEAQ. The CDR3 contains 19 residues. The CDR3 nucleotides are TGTGCCAGCAGCTTCCCCTTAGCGGGGGGGCCTTCGAAGACAGATACGCAGTATTTT. Translating it yields CASSFPLAGGPSKTDTQYF.

The V gene is TRBV11-2, the J gene TRBJ1-1, with no clear D. The V gene's germline CDR1 is SGHAT and CDR2 FQNNGV. Between the trimmed V and J ends, which lost 1 base and 10 bases, there was a span of 7 bases. The CDR3 extends over 11 amino acids. The CDR3 DNA reads as TGTGCCAGCAGCTTAGTCGCGCCAGCTTTCTTT. This encodes CASSLVAPAFF.

This chain joins TRBV30 and TRBJ2-3; a possible D gene is TRBD2 (6 bases). Germline values: CDR1 GTSNPN, CDR2 SVGIG (reference sequence). The CDR3 is 14 residues long. Trimming removed 4 bases at V and 6 bases at J, with 17 bases between. CDR3 protein: CAWTYGGSYDTQYF. DNA for the CDR3: TGTGCCTGGACCTACGGAGGGAGTTATGATACGCAGTATTTT.

A word on this clone: The identical CDR3 is also encoded by other nucleotide sequences in the sample. V and J are TRBV28 and TRBJ2-7; D gene unclear. There are 12 residues in the CDR3. V lost 2 bases to trimming and J lost 4 bases, with 6 bases between them. Germline lookup yields CDR1 MDHEN and CDR2 SYDVKM. Here the CDR3 reads CASSLPGYEQYF. In DNA, the CDR3 is TGTGCCAGCAGTTTACCCGGGTACGAGCAGTACTTC. The whole variable domain, remainder taken from reference TRBV28 and TRBJ2-7, is DVKVTQSSRYLVKRTGEKVFLECVQDMDHENMFWYRQDPGLGLRLIYFSYDVKMKEKGDIPEGYSVSREKKERFSLILESASTNQTSMYLCASSLPGYEQYFGPGTRLTVT.

The chain is built from TRBV12-2 and TRBJ2-3; the tabulated D call, TRBD1, remains unverified against the DNA. TRBV12-2 is a documented pseudogene. CDR3 length: 16 residues. The CDR3 region has the DNA TGTGCAAGTCGCCAGACAGGGCGAAGCTTCACAGATACGCAGTATTTT. Translated: CASRQTGRSFTDTQYF.

The chain recombines TRBV7-2 with TRBJ2-7; 12 nucleotides agree with TRBD2. The CDR3 contains 18 residues. Germline V gene lookup returns CDR1 SGHTA and CDR2 FQGNSA. Trimming took 0 bases from V and 5 from J; bases not matched to a gene: 11. The DNA for the CDR3 is TGTGCCAGCAGCTTAGCGGGAGGGACTAGCGGGTTAATCCACGAGCAGTACTTC. This gives the protein CASSLAGGTSGLIHEQYF.

J is TRBJ2-7 and V is TRBV9, with D maybe TRBD1 (5 bases). Between the trimmed V and J ends, which lost 4 bases and 7 bases, there was a span of 21 bases. This CDR3 is built from 15 residues. The germline gives CDR1 SGDLS, CDR2 YYNGEE. For the CDR3, the DNA is TGTGCCAGCAGCCCAAACGCAGGGTACTCAGGTGAGCAGTACTTC. It translates to CASSPNAGYSGEQYF.

The V and J genes are TRBV9 and TRBJ2-5; D is undetermined. Germline assignment: CDR1 SGDLS and CDR2 YYNGEE. V was cut by 3 bases and J by 1 base, with 10 bases left in between. The CDR3 sequence is 14 residues long. The CDR3 nucleotides are TGTGCCAGCAGCGCTGACATGTTCCAAGAGACCCAGTACTTC. Protein product: CASSADMFQETQYF.

This sequence joins TRBV2 and TRBJ2-1; 9 bases line up with TRBD2. This CDR3 spans 15 amino acids. Germline V gives CDR1 SNHLY, CDR2 FYNNEI. Trimming at V came to 9 bases and at J to 7 bases, leaving 13 bases not matched to a gene. CDR3 residues: CARQITGLADNEQFF. The CDR3 DNA follows: TGTGCCAGACAAATAACGGGACTAGCCGATAATGAGCAGTTCTTC.

This clone was detected once. The sample holds other DNA sequences that translate to the same CDR3. This chain uses TRBV28 with TRBJ1-4, with D perhaps matching TRBD1 (6 bases). Trimming removed 3 bases at V and 8 bases at J, with 13 bases between. Germline assignment: CDR1 MDHEN and CDR2 SYDVKM. The CDR3 covers 14 residues. The CDR3 DNA reads TGTGCCAGCAGTTTGGGTCAGGGGAGAGAAAAACTGTTTTTT. Amino acids: CASSLGQGREKLFF.

CDR3 loop: CASSQIQGRETQYF. CDR3 sequence (DNA): TGTGCCAGCAGCCAAATTCAGGGTAGGGAGACCCAGTACTTC. This chain connects TRBV28 to TRBJ2-5, with D perhaps matching TRBD1 (5 bases). The CDR3 is 14 amino acids. V was pared by 6 bases and J by 5 bases, with 16 bases between. CDR1 and CDR2 (germline): MDHEN, SYDVKM.

This clone was detected once. The chain carries TRBV27 and TRBJ2-2; weak D call: TRBD1 (5 bases). V was pared by 4 bases and J by 1 base, with 10 bases between. There are 15 residues in the CDR3. The germline V gene encodes CDR1 MNHEY and CDR2 SMNVEV (reference sequence). This CDR3 is CASSSGLLNTGELFF. The CDR3 DNA is TGTGCCAGCAGTTCAGGGCTACTGAACACCGGGGAGCTGTTTTTT.

This chain connects TRBV13 to TRBJ1-2; tentatively, D is TRBD1 (5 bases). CDR3 size: 14 residues. The V gene's germline CDR1 is PRHDT and CDR2 FYEKMQ (reference sequence). Trimming removed 2 bases from V and 5 bases from J, with 12 bases in between. For the CDR3, the DNA is TGTGCCAGCAGCTTATTTTCGACAGATTATGGCTACACCTTC. Residues: CASSLFSTDYGYTF.

V gene TRBV7-8 combines with J gene TRBJ2-5; a weak D match, TRBD2 (5 bases). Germline assignment: CDR1 SGHVS and CDR2 FQNEAQ. V dropped 1 base and J dropped 7 bases, with 16 bases sitting between them. CDR3 length: 15 amino acids. The CDR3 DNA reads as TGTGCCAGCAGCTTAGGTCGAGGCGCGGCGGGGACCCAGTACTTC. Encoded protein: CASSLGRGAAGTQYF. The full variable domain, completed using reference TRBV7-8 and TRBJ2-5, is GAGVSQSPRYKVAKRGQDVALRCDPISGHVSLFWYQQALGQGPEFLTYFQNEAQLDKSGLPSDRFFAERPEGSVSTLKIQRTQQEDSAVYLCASSLGRGAAGTQYFGPGTRLLVL.

The chain combines TRBV5-1 with TRBJ2-3, with 8 positions matching TRBD1. Trimming removed 7 bases from V and 3 bases from J; junction bases left unmatched: 13. CDR3 length equals 16 residues. Germline CDR1 is SGHRS and CDR2 is YFSETQ. The CDR3 bases are TGCGCCAGCCGATCAATGACAGGGGCGCCAACAGATACGCAGTATTTT. Translation: CASRSMTGAPTDTQYF.

The rearrangement joins TRBV5-1 to TRBJ2-1; 7 positions match TRBD1. V was clipped by 4 bases and J by 8 bases; unmatched bases: 9. Germline V gene data show CDR1 as SGHRS and CDR2 as YFSETQ. The CDR3 has 14 residues. The CDR3 nucleotides are TGCGCCAGCAGCCGAGGTGGGACAGACGATGAGCAGTTCTTC. Translating it yields CASSRGGTDDEQFF. Looking up the rest from reference TRBV5-1 and TRBJ2-1 gives the full variable domain: KAGVTQTPRYLIKTRGQQVTLSCSPISGHRSVSWYQQTPGQGLQFLFEYFSETQRNKGNFPGRFSGRQFSNSRSEMNVSTLELGDSALYLCASSRGGTDDEQFFGPGTRLTVL.

The chain is built from TRBV18 and TRBJ1-1; perhaps TRBD1 as D (5 bases). Germline-derived CDR1 and CDR2 are KGHSH and LQKENI. With 3 bases removed from V and 2 bases from J, the gap between germline ends came to 16 bases. The CDR3 runs to 16 residues. CDR3 in DNA: TGTGCCAGCTCACCTGACCGGGTCAGGGCCAACACTGAAGCTTTCTTT. This encodes CASSPDRVRANTEAFF.

CDR3 loop: CASRPSGGIYEQYF. The DNA of the CDR3 is TGTGCCAGCCGCCCTAGCGGGGGGATTTACGAGCAGTACTTC. This chain joins TRBV7-9 and TRBJ2-7; 11 nucleotides align to TRBD2. Trimming at V came to 8 bases and at J to 4 bases, leaving 7 bases not matched to a gene. The germline gives CDR1 SEHNR, CDR2 FQNEAQ (reference sequence). The CDR3 has 14 amino acids.

The rearrangement uses TRBV6-1 and TRBJ1-3, with TRBD1 identical over 8 bases. Germline assignment: CDR1 MNHNS and CDR2 SASEGT. The CDR3 consists of 15 residues. The V and J ends lost 4 bases and 4 bases, in that order; junction bases with no gene match: 6. CDR3 DNA sequence: TGTGCCAGCAGTGGCGGAAGGACAGGGGGAAACACCATATATTTT. Amino acids: CASSGGRTGGNTIYF.

This chain joins TRBV5-4 and TRBJ2-1, with D unclear. The V and J ends lost 0 bases and 6 bases respectively, with 7 bases between them. Germline CDR1 SGHNT, CDR2 YYREEE (reference sequence). The CDR3 loop spans 13 amino acids. The CDR3 loop reads CASSLGSSNEQFF. CDR3 in DNA: TGTGCCAGCAGCTTGGGGAGCAGCAATGAGCAGTTCTTC. The complete variable domain, with remaining parts taken from reference TRBV5-4 and TRBJ2-1, reads ETGVTQSPTHLIKTRGQQVTLRCSSQSGHNTVSWYQQALGQGPQFIFQYYREEENGRGNFPPRFSGLQFPNYSSELNVNALELDDSALYLCASSLGSSNEQFFGPGTRLTVL.

The V gene is TRBV15, the J gene TRBJ2-7; 9 bases are shared with TRBD1. The germline CDR1 and CDR2 sequences are LNHNV and YYDKDF (reference sequence). The CDR3 consists of 13 residues. Germline trimming cut 6 bases from V and 3 bases from J; bases unmatched to any gene: 3. The CDR3 DNA is TGTGCCACCAGACAGGGGGCTTTCTACGAGCAGTACTTC. Its protein product is CATRQGAFYEQYF.

CDR3 amino acids: CASSPPLGREQETQYF. CDR3 nucleotide sequence: TGTGCCAGCAGCCCCCCTCTTGGTCGAGAGCAAGAGACCCAGTACTTC. V usage is TRBV7-9 and J usage is TRBJ2-5; D gene unclear. Germline CDR1 and CDR2: SEHNR and FQNEAQ (reference sequence). This CDR3 has 16 amino acids. The germline V and J ends were trimmed by 5 bases and 2 bases, with 18 bases remaining between them.

This clone has more than one count but fewer than ten. This chain joins TRBV2 and TRBJ1-1; tentatively, D is TRBD1 (6 bases). CDR1 is SNHLY and CDR2 is FYNNEI in the germline V gene. V was trimmed by 5 bases and J by 4 bases, leaving 17 bases between them. This CDR3 is 15 amino acids long. CDR3 sequence reads: CASSSGQLGVTEAFF. The DNA for the CDR3 is TGTGCCAGCAGTTCTGGACAGCTTGGGGTCACTGAAGCTTTCTTT.

The CDR3 nucleotides are TGTGCCAGCAGTTTACAGAAAAAAAGCGGGGGACTTTACAATGAGCAGTTCTTC. Protein product: CASSLQKKSGGLYNEQFF. The chain is built from TRBV27 and TRBJ2-1; 8 positions agree with TRBD2. This CDR3 comprises 18 residues. Germline assignment: CDR1 MNHEY and CDR2 SMNVEV (reference sequence). With V trimmed by 2 bases and J by 4 bases, 13 bases remained unmatched.

J is TRBJ2-7 and V is TRBV15, with D tentatively TRBD2 (6 bases). Germline V gene sequence: CDR1 LNHNV, CDR2 YYDKDF (reference sequence). There are 15 residues in the CDR3. Deletions cut 1 base from V and 3 bases from J, with 13 bases between. CDR3 protein: CATSRVRGEDYEQYF. DNA of the CDR3: TGTGCCACCAGCAGAGTGCGGGGCGAGGACTACGAGCAGTACTTC.

J is TRBJ2-3 and V is TRBV11-1; TRBD2 is a possible D gene (6 bases). The V gene's germline CDR1 is SGHAT and CDR2 FQDESV (reference sequence). Trimming stripped 3 bases from V and 4 bases from J, with 17 bases between. The CDR3 totals 16 residues. The CDR3 DNA is TGTGCCAGCAGCTTGGAAGGGGCGGGATGGTCAGATACGCAGTATTTT. Translated, it gives CASSLEGAGWSDTQYF.

CDR3 region: CASSPPTPGETQYF. The CDR3 DNA reads TGTGCCAGCTCACCACCGACCCCCGGGGAGACCCAGTACTTC. The gene calls are TRBV18 and TRBJ2-5; D gene ambiguous. Trimming removed 0 bases from V and 5 bases from J, with 10 bases in between. Germline CDR1 is KGHSH and CDR2 is LQKENI. CDR3 size: 14 residues.

The chain couples TRBV28 to TRBJ1-1; TRBD1 matches at 8 bases. Germline trimming cut 8 bases from V and 2 bases from J; bases unmatched to any gene: 7. The CDR3 length is 14 residues. CDR1 is MDHEN and CDR2 is SYDVKM in the germline V gene. The CDR3 nucleotides read TGTGCCAGCGGACTGACAGGGGTCAACACTGAAGCTTTCTTT. Protein sequence: CASGLTGVNTEAFF.